This is a list of T cell receptor beta chains from one sample in a study of blood T cell repertoires in COVID-19. Some clones are missing from TCRdb's copy, which holds only in-frame ones; the method was immunoSEQ multiplex PCR. Here the sample spans about 310,000 clones, 87% being singletons. The sample comprised PBMCs or T cells enriched from blood (not recorded which). These receptors were obtained from a woman aged 18-29 years who had recovered from COVID-19. Each CDR3 is given with its conserved first and last residue. A D gene is named only where the DNA matches it firmly. Not every row has a clone size; where given, it reads once, few, many or a size class.

cdr3_nt: TGTGCCAGCAGTTACAGGGGAATGGGCACAGATACGCAGTATTTT
cdr3_aa: CASSYRGMGTDTQYF
v_call: TRBV6-5
j_call: TRBJ2-3
cdr3_length: 15
clone_size: NA
d_call: NA

cdr3_nt: TGTGCCAGCCAATCGACAGGGGCGACCTATGGCTACACCTTC
cdr3_aa: CASQSTGATYGYTF
v_call: TRBV6-5
j_call: TRBJ1-2
cdr3_length: 14
clone_size: NA
d_call: TRBD1

cdr3_nt: TGTGCCAGCAGCCCACCCAGGATGGCGAGCTCCTATAATTCACCCCTCCACTTT
cdr3_aa: CASSPPRMASSYNSPLHF
v_call: TRBV28
j_call: TRBJ1-6
cdr3_length: 18
clone_size: NA
d_call: NA

cdr3_nt: TGTGCCAGCAGTTTATTTCAGACAGGAGAATACTATGGCTACACCTTC
cdr3_aa: CASSLFQTGEYYGYTF
v_call: TRBV28
j_call: TRBJ1-2
cdr3_length: 16
clone_size: few
d_call: NA

cdr3_nt: TGTGCCAGCAGCTTAGTGAGGTCAGACACTAATGAAAAACTGTTTTTT
cdr3_aa: CASSLVRSDTNEKLFF
v_call: TRBV7-9
j_call: TRBJ1-4
cdr3_length: 16
clone_size: NA
d_call: NA

cdr3_nt: TGTGCCAGCAGCCTTGGGCCGAACACCGGGGAGCTGTTTTTT
cdr3_aa: CASSLGPNTGELFF
v_call: TRBV3-1/TRBV3-2
j_call: TRBJ2-2
cdr3_length: 14
clone_size: NA
d_call: NA

cdr3_nt: TGTGCCAGCTCACCACTCCAGGCCAATGAAAAACTGTTTTTT
cdr3_aa: CASSPLQANEKLFF
v_call: TRBV18
j_call: TRBJ1-4
cdr3_length: 14
clone_size: NA
d_call: NA

cdr3_nt: TGTGCCAGCAGTCCCACTCAGGGAGGCACTGAAGCTTTCTTT
cdr3_aa: CASSPTQGGTEAFF
v_call: TRBV2
j_call: TRBJ1-1
cdr3_length: 14
clone_size: NA
d_call: NA

cdr3_nt: TGTGCCAGTAGTATATCCGCAGGGGGCCACAATGAGCAGTTCTTC
cdr3_aa: CASSISAGGHNEQFF
v_call: TRBV19
j_call: TRBJ2-1
cdr3_length: 15
clone_size: once
d_call: TRBD1

cdr3_nt: TGTGCCAGCAGCTTAGCTCCCGCCTACGAGCAGTACTTC
cdr3_aa: CASSLAPAYEQYF
v_call: TRBV11-3
j_call: TRBJ2-7
cdr3_length: 13
clone_size: once
d_call: NA

cdr3_nt: TGTGCCAGCAGCCCGGACACCGGGGAGCTGTTTTTT
cdr3_aa: CASSPDTGELFF
v_call: TRBV7-3
j_call: TRBJ2-2
cdr3_length: 12
clone_size: NA
d_call: NA

cdr3_nt: TGTGCCAGCTATACTATACGGATACTGAACACTGAAGCTTTCTTT
cdr3_aa: CASYTIRILNTEAFF
v_call: TRBV6-5
j_call: TRBJ1-1
cdr3_length: 15
clone_size: NA
d_call: NA

cdr3_nt: TGCGCCAGCAGCCAAGATAACAGAGTTTATGGCTACACCTTC
cdr3_aa: CASSQDNRVYGYTF
v_call: TRBV4-3
j_call: TRBJ1-2
cdr3_length: 14
clone_size: NA
d_call: NA

cdr3_nt: TGTGCCAGCAGTCCTTCCCTAGGGGCGGTTGGCTACACCTTC
cdr3_aa: CASSPSLGAVGYTF
v_call: TRBV28
j_call: TRBJ1-2
cdr3_length: 14
clone_size: NA
d_call: NA

cdr3_nt: TGTGCCAGCAGCGTTTCGATCGGGTCCCAGGACACCCTCCACTTT
cdr3_aa: CASSVSIGSQDTLHF
v_call: TRBV9
j_call: TRBJ1-6
cdr3_length: 15
clone_size: NA
d_call: NA

cdr3_nt: TGTGCCAGCAGTTTAATAGCGGGTGAGGCCTACAATGAGCAGTTCTTC
cdr3_aa: CASSLIAGEAYNEQFF
v_call: TRBV28
j_call: TRBJ2-1
cdr3_length: 16
clone_size: few
d_call: TRBD2

cdr3_nt: TGTGCCAGCAGCGGCCGGACAGGCCGGACGCCCTGGGGGGAGACCCAGTACTTC
cdr3_aa: CASSGRTGRTPWGETQYF
v_call: TRBV7-9
j_call: TRBJ2-5
cdr3_length: 18
clone_size: NA
d_call: TRBD1

cdr3_nt: TGTGCCAGCAGCACGGGACAGGGGTCCACTGAAGCTTTCTTT
cdr3_aa: CASSTGQGSTEAFF
v_call: TRBV9
j_call: TRBJ1-1
cdr3_length: 14
clone_size: NA
d_call: TRBD1

cdr3_nt: TGTGCCAGCAGCCAGAATCAGGGGGTCTACGAGCAGTACTTC
cdr3_aa: CASSQNQGVYEQYF
v_call: TRBV3-1/TRBV3-2
j_call: TRBJ2-7
cdr3_length: 14
clone_size: NA
d_call: TRBD1

cdr3_nt: TGTGCCAGCAGTGAGGGGGCCTTGGTATCAGAAAAACTGTTTTTT
cdr3_aa: CASSEGALVSEKLFF
v_call: TRBV25-1
j_call: TRBJ1-4
cdr3_length: 15
clone_size: large
d_call: NA

cdr3_nt: TGTGCCAGCAGTTCCTCAGGGTTTAGCAATCAGCCCCAGCATTTT
cdr3_aa: CASSSSGFSNQPQHF
v_call: TRBV28
j_call: TRBJ1-5
cdr3_length: 15
clone_size: NA
d_call: NA

cdr3_nt: TGCAGCGCGCAGGACAGGGCGGACTATGGCTACACCTTC
cdr3_aa: CSAQDRADYGYTF
v_call: TRBV29-1
j_call: TRBJ1-2
cdr3_length: 13
clone_size: NA
d_call: TRBD1

cdr3_nt: TGCGCCAGCAGCCAAAGGCTGTTGGATCGGGTCACAACTAATGAAAAACTGTTTTTT
cdr3_aa: CASSQRLLDRVTTNEKLFF
v_call: TRBV4-3
j_call: TRBJ1-4
cdr3_length: 19
clone_size: NA
d_call: NA

cdr3_nt: TGTGCCAGCAGCTTACTAGCGGGGCACTCCCTCACAGATACGCAGTATTTT
cdr3_aa: CASSLLAGHSLTDTQYF
v_call: TRBV7-8
j_call: TRBJ2-3
cdr3_length: 17
clone_size: NA
d_call: TRBD2

cdr3_nt: TGTGCCAGCAGTTCTCGGTGGGCGGGGGGAAGAGAGACCCAGTACTTC
cdr3_aa: CASSSRWAGGRETQYF
v_call: TRBV27
j_call: TRBJ2-5
cdr3_length: 16
clone_size: few
d_call: TRBD2

cdr3_nt: TGTGCCAGCAGCCCCACAGGCTCCTACAATGAGCAGTTCTTC
cdr3_aa: CASSPTGSYNEQFF
v_call: TRBV28
j_call: TRBJ2-1
cdr3_length: 14
clone_size: NA
d_call: NA

cdr3_nt: TGCGCCAGCAGACCGGAAAAGAGGGGGCTCCATATCCCGGATACGCAGTATTTT
cdr3_aa: CASRPEKRGLHIPDTQYF
v_call: TRBV5-1
j_call: TRBJ2-3
cdr3_length: 18
clone_size: NA
d_call: TRBD1

cdr3_nt: TGTGCCAGCAGCCAGGGTGATGGCTACACCTTC
cdr3_aa: CASSQGDGYTF
v_call: TRBV11-2
j_call: TRBJ1-2
cdr3_length: 11
clone_size: NA
d_call: NA

cdr3_nt: TGTGCCAGCAGTGATGAGGTTGGTTACTCTGGAAACACCATATATTTT
cdr3_aa: CASSDEVGYSGNTIYF
v_call: TRBV25-1
j_call: TRBJ1-3
cdr3_length: 16
clone_size: NA
d_call: NA

cdr3_nt: TGTGCCAGCAGTTTATCGTTCGCGGGAGTCCACGAGCAGTACTTC
cdr3_aa: CASSLSFAGVHEQYF
v_call: TRBV27
j_call: TRBJ2-7
cdr3_length: 15
clone_size: NA
d_call: TRBD2

cdr3_nt: TGTGCCAGCAGGGAGGGTTATCAGCCCCAGCATTTT
cdr3_aa: CASREGYQPQHF
v_call: TRBV6-5
j_call: TRBJ1-5
cdr3_length: 12
clone_size: NA
d_call: NA

cdr3_nt: TGTGCCAGCAGCTCTACAGGGGGGGGCAATCAGCCCCAGCATTTT
cdr3_aa: CASSSTGGGNQPQHF
v_call: TRBV7-6
j_call: TRBJ1-5
cdr3_length: 15
clone_size: NA
d_call: TRBD1

cdr3_nt: TGTGCCAGCCGCCCGGACAGGTTCTATGGCTACACCTTC
cdr3_aa: CASRPDRFYGYTF
v_call: TRBV27
j_call: TRBJ1-2
cdr3_length: 13
clone_size: NA
d_call: TRBD1

cdr3_nt: TGTGCCAGCAGCCCCCGGGAGGGTACAGATACGCAGTATTTT
cdr3_aa: CASSPREGTDTQYF
v_call: TRBV7-9
j_call: TRBJ2-3
cdr3_length: 14
clone_size: once
d_call: TRBD2

cdr3_nt: TGTGCCAGTAGCCACAGATTCGCCCTGGGGGAGGACAGGGCTGGTGGCTACACCTTC
cdr3_aa: CASSHRFALGEDRAGGYTF
v_call: TRBV19
j_call: TRBJ1-2
cdr3_length: 19
clone_size: NA
d_call: TRBD1

cdr3_nt: TGTGCCTGGAGTGCTCGGGACAGGTGGTTTTTAAGTCAGCCCCAGCATTTT
cdr3_aa: CAWSARDRWFLSQPQHF
v_call: TRBV30
j_call: TRBJ1-5
cdr3_length: 17
clone_size: NA
d_call: TRBD1

cdr3_nt: TGTGCCAGCAGCTTAGTTCGCTTGGGGGCGTTAGGAGAGACCCAGTACTTC
cdr3_aa: CASSLVRLGALGETQYF
v_call: TRBV11-2
j_call: TRBJ2-5
cdr3_length: 17
clone_size: NA
d_call: NA

cdr3_nt: TGTGCCAGCAGCTTGGTGGGCAGGATTGACACAGATACGCAGTATTTT
cdr3_aa: CASSLVGRIDTDTQYF
v_call: TRBV5-4
j_call: TRBJ2-3
cdr3_length: 16
clone_size: NA
d_call: NA

cdr3_nt: TGTGCCAGCAGCTTGGGACTAACAGATACGCAGTATTTT
cdr3_aa: CASSLGLTDTQYF
v_call: TRBV5-8
j_call: TRBJ2-3
cdr3_length: 13
clone_size: NA
d_call: NA